This record covers a single TCR beta chain. As originally analysed: The assay estimated nucleated cells by amplifying reference gene primers. Data came from immunoSEQ multiplex PCR; TCRdb stores just in-frame clones and leaves some out. V and J calls and clone size are those listed in that table; D and trimming were worked out from the DNA. The table has about 130,000 clones, around 80% seen once. This specimen comes from a study of blood T cell repertoires in COVID-19. Across the study: Researchers got acute and convalescent COVID-19 samples from the United States, Italy and Spain. From T cells, B-cell-depleted T cells, or PBMCs came the material, which was cDNA or gDNA.

With 4 bases removed from V and 8 bases from J, the gap between germline ends came to 17 bases. Germline V lookup: CDR1 GTSNPN, CDR2 SVGIG (reference sequence). The CDR3 sequence is 13 residues long. The chain employs TRBV30 and TRBJ1-1; D might be TRBD1 (6 bases). The specimen was peripheral blood. This TCR was sampled from a woman aged 45 to 65 with acute or convalescent COVID-19. The CDR3 DNA sequence: TGTGCCTGGACCCGTGCGGCCGGGACAGAAGCTTTCTTT. Protein: CAWTRAAGTEAFF.